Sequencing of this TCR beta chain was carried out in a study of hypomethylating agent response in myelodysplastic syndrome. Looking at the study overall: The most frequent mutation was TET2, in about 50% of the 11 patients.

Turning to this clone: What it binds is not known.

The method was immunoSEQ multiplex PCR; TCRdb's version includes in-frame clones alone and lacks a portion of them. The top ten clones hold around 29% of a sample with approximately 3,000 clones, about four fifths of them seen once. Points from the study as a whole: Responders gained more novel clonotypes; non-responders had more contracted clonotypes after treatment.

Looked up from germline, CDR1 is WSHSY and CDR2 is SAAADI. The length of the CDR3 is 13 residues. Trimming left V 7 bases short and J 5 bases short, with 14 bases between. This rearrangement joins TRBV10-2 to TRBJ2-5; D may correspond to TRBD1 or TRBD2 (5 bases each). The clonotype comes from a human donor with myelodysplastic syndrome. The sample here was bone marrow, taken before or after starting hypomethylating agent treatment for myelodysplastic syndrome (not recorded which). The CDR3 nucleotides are TGCGCCAGCAAGAGGGGAGAAGGGGAGACCCAGTACTTC. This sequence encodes CASKRGEGETQYF.